Below are 30 T cell receptor beta chains sequenced from a single sample in a study of read filtering for tumor transcriptome and immune sequencing. The library was built from about 370 ng RNA with molecular barcoded adaptors for alpha/delta and beta/gamma chains. TCRdb ran MiXCR on the reads and lists one entry per CDR3 protein. The sample has some 50,000 distinct CDR3 sequences; around 21% are singletons. Sequenced material: a population of CD138-negative cells sorted from bone marrow. The source of these receptors is a donor aged 40 or over with multiple myeloma.

This clonotype was picked up many times. The junction departs from germline at one end; a sequencing error may be responsible. The chain carries TRBV5-1 and TRBJ2-1, with 7 positions matching TRBD2. Germline values: CDR1 SGHRS, CDR2 YFSETQ. This CDR3 comprises 15 residues. The CDR3, as DNA: TGCGTCAGCAGCTTGGGATCTAGCGGATACAATGAGCAGTTCTTC. Protein sequence: CVSSLGSSGYNEQFF.

The rearrangement links TRBV11-2 to TRBJ2-2; weak D call: TRBD1 (6 bases). The CDR3 has 19 residues. CDR1 and CDR2 (germline): SGHAT, FQNNGV. V dropped 5 bases and J dropped 5 bases, with 27 bases sitting between them. The CDR3 coding sequence is TGTGCCAGCAGCCCGGTGTTTCAGACAGGCGTTACATGGACCGGGGAGCTGTTTTTT. This codes for CASSPVFQTGVTWTGELFF.

This clonotype was recorded many times. The chain combines TRBV20-1 with TRBJ2-1, with D possibly being TRBD2 (6 bases). Germline-derived CDR1 and CDR2 are DFQATT and SNEGSKA (reference sequence). The CDR3 sequence is 14 residues long. V was pared by 5 bases and J by 3 bases, with 14 bases between. The CDR3 spells CSAPDGSDYNEQFF. The CDR3 DNA reads as TGCAGTGCTCCGGACGGGAGTGACTACAATGAGCAGTTCTTC.

This clonotype has a count of ten or more. This chain joins TRBV20-1 and TRBJ2-1; TRBD2 matches at 9 bases. CDR3 length equals 16 residues. V lost 0 bases to trimming and J lost 0 bases; unmatched junction nucleotides: 3. Per germline, CDR1 DFQATT and CDR2 SNEGSKA (reference sequence). The CDR3 spells CSARDYSGSSYNEQFF. CDR3 in DNA: TGCAGTGCTAGAGACTATAGCGGGAGCTCCTACAATGAGCAGTTCTTC.

The chain uses TRBV6-2 or TRBV6-3 and TRBJ2-1; 8 bases agree with TRBD2. CDR1 is MNHEY, CDR2 SVGEGT, per germline. The length of the CDR3 is 12 residues. V trimming: 6 bases; J trimming: 15 bases; junction bases outside the gene matches: 10. The CDR3 reads CASRLVAGWWFF. The DNA of the CDR3 is TGTGCCAGCAGGCTGGTAGCGGGATGGTGGTTCTTC.

For this clonotype: Possible read error: a much larger clone is one base away. The rearrangement uses TRBV20-1 and TRBJ1-1, with D perhaps TRBD1 (5 bases). This CDR3 comprises 13 residues. Trimming left V 5 bases short and J 6 bases short, with 16 bases between. Germline CDR1 is DFQATT and CDR2 is SNEGSKA (reference sequence). CDR3 coding DNA: TGCAGTGCTCAGGGACGGATAAACGCTGAAGCTTTCTTT. Its translation: CSAQGRINAEAFF.

This clonotype appeared many times. V usage is TRBV20-1 and J usage is TRBJ2-1, with D uncertain. V was clipped by 1 base and J by 9 bases, with 19 bases between them. The CDR3 has 15 residues. CDR1 DFQATT and CDR2 SNEGSKA come from the germline V gene (reference sequence). The DNA for the CDR3 is TGCAGTGCTAGAGGGGCCGATATAACTAATATTGAGCAGTTCTTC. Its protein product is CSARGADITNIEQFF.

As regards this clonotype: Only one base separates this from a far larger clonotype, so it likely reflects a read error. The chain employs TRBV6-5 and TRBJ2-1; D might be TRBD2 (5 bases). The CDR3 runs to 15 residues. Trimming took off 5 bases at V and 7 bases at J, with 18 bases between the two ends. Germline CDR1 and CDR2: MNHEY and SVGAGI. Written as DNA, the CDR3 is TGTGCCAGCAGTAAATCGATAGTGGGAGAGAATGAGCAGTTCTTC. This gives the protein CASSKSIVGENEQFF.

This clonotype has a handful of counts. The chain employs TRBV12-3 or TRBV12-4 and TRBJ2-1; 7 nucleotides agree with TRBD2. This CDR3 region has 15 residues. The trim removed 5 bases at V and 6 bases at J, leaving 10 bases unmatched. The CDR3 DNA sequence: TGTGCCAGCAGTCCCTCCTCCCCGGGGGGCAATGAGCAGTTCTTC. Amino acid sequence: CASSPSSPGGNEQFF.

In the case of this clonotype: Being one base from a much bigger clone, this may be a read error. The CDR3 does not end in the conserved phenylalanine or tryptophan, so this is likely a read error. V is TRBV5-1 and J is TRBJ2-1; D not certain. The CDR3 runs to 13 residues. V lost 7 bases, J lost 10 bases, and 18 bases lay in between. Per the germline V gene, CDR1 is SGHRS and CDR2 is YFSETQ. CDR3 amino acids: CASLLQTWQEQFL. The CDR3 DNA reads as TGCGCCAGCCTCCTACAAACGTGGCAGGAGCAGTTCCTC.

This clonotype has a count of ten or more. The V call is TRBV6-2 or TRBV6-3, the J call TRBJ2-7; TRBD2 agrees at 10 bases. The CDR3 extends over 16 amino acids. Unmatched junction bases numbered 4, after V lost 0 bases and J lost 2 bases. Germline V gives CDR1 MNHEY, CDR2 SVGEGT. The CDR3 bases are TGTGCCAGCAGTTACTCGGATAGCGGGAGGCCCTACGAGCAGTACTTC. Translation: CASSYSDSGRPYEQYF.

This clonotype was observed many times. The V gene is TRBV20-1, the J gene TRBJ2-2, with 11 bases matching TRBD1. CDR3 size: 16 residues. Germline trimming cut 0 bases from V and 4 bases from J; bases unmatched to any gene: 4. Germline V gives CDR1 DFQATT, CDR2 SNEGSKA (reference sequence). The DNA of the CDR3 is TGCAGTGCTAGAGATCAAGGGACAGGGGGCACCGGGGAGCTGTTTTTT. This codes for CSARDQGTGGTGELFF.

This clonotype was detected many times. The rearrangement links TRBV29-1 to TRBJ2-7; possibly TRBD2 for D (6 bases). This CDR3 spans 13 amino acids. Germline V gene sequence: CDR1 SQVTM, CDR2 ANQGSEA. V lost 5 bases and J lost 1, with 12 bases in between. The CDR3 is CSVFERASYEQYF. CDR3 sequence (DNA): TGCAGCGTTTTCGAGCGGGCTTCCTACGAGCAGTACTTC.

In regard to this clonotype: The conserved closing phenylalanine or tryptophan is absent in this CDR3, likely reflecting a read error. The chain joins TRBV7-9 to TRBJ1-1; no firm D call. There are 14 residues in the CDR3. Trimming took off 2 bases at V and 1 base at J, with 8 bases between the two ends. Germline V gene sequence: CDR1 SEHNR, CDR2 FQNEAQ (reference sequence). In DNA form, the CDR3 reads TGTGCCAGCAGCTTAACGGATGGGAACACTGAAGCTTTCATT. This sequence encodes CASSLTDGNTEAFI.

Here the CDR3 reads CASSPEQGSGNTIYF. The DNA of the CDR3 is TGCGCCAGCAGCCCAGAACAGGGCTCTGGAAACACCATATATTTT. The chain joins TRBV5-1 to TRBJ1-3, with a weak D call TRBD1 (6 bases). Germline CDR1 and CDR2: SGHRS and YFSETQ. The CDR3 spans 15 residues. Trimming removed 4 bases at V and 0 bases at J, with 11 bases between.

In the case of this clonotype: A much larger clone differs by one base, so this may be a read error. This chain links TRBV29-1 with TRBJ2-2; possibly TRBD1 for D (5 bases). The germline V gene has CDR1 SQVTM and CDR2 ANQGSEA. The V and J ends lost 7 bases and 2 bases respectively, with 14 bases between them. The CDR3 consists of 14 residues. CDR3 in amino acids: CSAQGRRNTGELFF. The CDR3, as DNA: TGCAGCGCCCAGGGAAGGCGTAACACCGGGGAGCTGTTTTTT.

Of note for this clonotype: A much larger clone differs from this one at a single base, so this may be a read error. The rearrangement joins TRBV18 to TRBJ2-7, with D perhaps matching TRBD2 (6 bases). The V and J ends lost 2 bases and 0 bases respectively, with 11 bases between them. The germline CDR1 and CDR2 sequences are KGHSH and LQKENI. This CDR3 has 15 amino acids. Written as DNA, the CDR3 is TGTGCCAGCTCACCAAGAGGAGCGGGCTCCTACGAGCAGTACTTC. Translated: CASSPRGAGSYEQYF.

This clonotype was detected many times. The J gene is TRBJ2-7, the V gene TRBV25-1; 7 bases line up with TRBD1. V lost 4 bases and J lost 4; bases outside the gene matches: 10. The CDR3 contains 15 residues. Germline V lookup: CDR1 MGHDK, CDR2 SYGVNS. The DNA of the CDR3 is TGTGCCAGCAGTGTAGCCGGGACAGCAGATTACGAGCAGTACTTC. Protein: CASSVAGTADYEQYF.

This clonotype has at least ten counts. CDR3 sequence (DNA): TGTGCCAGCAGCTTGGGACAGGTATACAATGAGCAGTTCTTC. This gives the protein CASSLGQVYNEQFF. This chain uses TRBV7-9 with TRBJ2-1; 8 bases match TRBD1. The CDR3 runs 14 residues. Germline V lookup: CDR1 SEHNR, CDR2 FQNEAQ (reference sequence). The junction had 2 bases not matched to a gene; V was cut back by 3 bases and J by 4 bases.

This clonotype has a count of ten or more. The chain carries TRBV14 and TRBJ2-1; 8 bases align to TRBD2. CDR1 is SGHDN and CDR2 is FVKESK in the germline V gene. V lost 4 bases and J lost 7; bases outside the gene matches: 9. This CDR3 has 15 amino acids. The CDR3 spells CASSPYGGVRNEQFF. DNA of the CDR3: TGTGCCAGCAGCCCCTACGGGGGGGTAAGGAATGAGCAGTTCTTC.

In this sample, this clonotype turned up many times. The J gene is TRBJ2-5, the V gene TRBV21-1; the table assigns TRBD1, which was not confirmed against the DNA. TRBV21-1 is a known pseudogene. The CDR3 runs to 14 residues. This CDR3 reads CASRMRTAQETQYF. In DNA, the CDR3 is TGTGCCAGCAGAATGAGGACAGCCCAAGAGACCCAGTACTTC.

Details on this clonotype: One junction end disagrees with the germline gene, perhaps due to a read error. The gene calls are TRBV19 and TRBJ2-6; 9 bases match TRBD1. Germline assignment: CDR1 LNHDA and CDR2 SQIVND (reference sequence). The CDR3 loop spans 17 amino acids. The CDR3 DNA follows: TGTGCCAGTAGCCTACAGGGGGCGCAACCTGGGGCCAACGTCCCGACTTTC. Protein: CASSLQGAQPGANVPTF.

There are many counts of this clonotype. The chain links TRBV3-1 to TRBJ2-1; TRBD2 matches 9 bases. The V gene's germline CDR1 is LGHDT and CDR2 YNNKEL (reference sequence). V dropped 1 base and J dropped 2; count of bases not matched to a gene: 6. CDR3 length: 17 amino acids. CDR3 amino acids: CASSQVIAGVAYNEQFF. The DNA for the CDR3 is TGTGCCAGCAGCCAAGTAATAGCGGGAGTCGCCTACAATGAGCAGTTCTTC.

This clonotype was seen a handful of times. The rearrangement links TRBV28 to TRBJ1-3; D not resolved. The CDR3 length is 14 residues. V was pared by 2 bases and J by 0 bases, with 5 bases between. Germline V gene data show CDR1 as MDHEN and CDR2 as SYDVKM. The CDR3 DNA is TGTGCCAGCAGTTTAACCAGCTCTGGAAACACCATATATTTT. The encoded protein is CASSLTSSGNTIYF.

This clonotype has at least ten counts. The chain has TRBV6-6 and TRBJ2-1, with 9 bases matching TRBD1. In germline, CDR1 is MNHNY, CDR2 SVGAGI (reference sequence). After removal of 6 bases from V and 4 bases from J, the junction contained 4 bases not matched to a gene. This CDR3 is 14 amino acids long. DNA for the CDR3: TGTGCCAGCAGCTCACAGGGGGCGTACAATGAGCAGTTCTTC. Protein product: CASSSQGAYNEQFF.

As concerns this clonotype: Germline is not matched at one junction end, which may reflect a read error. V and J are TRBV20-1 and TRBJ2-1; no firm D call. CDR1 and CDR2 (germline): DFQATT, SNEGSKA (reference sequence). This CDR3 spans 15 amino acids. In nucleotides, the CDR3 is TGCAGTGCGGCCCCCCCGGAGAGCCCCTACAATGCGCAGTCCTTC. Its protein is CSAAPPESPYNAQSF.

The chain links TRBV30 to TRBJ2-3, with 8 nucleotides matching TRBD1. CDR3 length: 13 amino acids. Trimming at V came to 0 bases and at J to 4 bases, leaving 0 bases not matched to a gene. The V gene's germline CDR1 is GTSNPN and CDR2 SVGIG (reference sequence). This chain's CDR3 is CAWSVQGADTQYF. DNA of the CDR3: TGTGCCTGGAGTGTACAGGGGGCAGATACGCAGTATTTT.

This clonotype occurred many times. The rearrangement links TRBV20-1 to TRBJ2-5; D remains ambiguous. The CDR3 is 13 residues long. V was shortened by 5 bases and J by 2 bases, with 12 bases between the two germline ends. Germline CDR1 and CDR2: DFQATT and SNEGSKA (reference sequence). The CDR3 spells CSASIGPQETQYF. CDR3 DNA sequence: TGCAGTGCTTCGATAGGTCCACAAGAGACCCAGTACTTC.

This clonotype was detected only once. With a much larger clone just one base away, this may be a read error. The chain uses TRBV10-3 and TRBJ2-3; D might be TRBD1 (7 bases). The CDR3 consists of 16 residues. Germline CDR1 ENHRY, CDR2 SYGVKD. In DNA form, the CDR3 reads TGTGCCGTCAGGCCGGGCCGGGGGACAGGCACAGATACGCAGTATTTT. This sequence encodes CAVRPGRGTGTDTQYF.

Notes on this clonotype: It may be a read error: a sequence one base away is much more abundant. The chain combines TRBV12-3 or TRBV12-4 with TRBJ1-2, with D perhaps matching TRBD1 (6 bases). This CDR3 is built from 15 residues. The CDR3, as DNA: TGTGCCTGCAGTCTCCTAGGGGGAATTGGCTATGGCTACACCTTC. Residues: CACSLLGGIGYGYTF.